This is a list of T cell receptor beta chains from one sample in a study of shared clonotypes between healthy human individuals. The table came from immunoSEQ multiplex PCR; TCRdb's copy has only in-frame clones and leaves some out. The sample contains more than 900,000 clones, 78% of which appear only once. Sequencing used memory CD4+ T cells from PBMCs. These TCRs come from a man between 18 and 29 years old in good health. Some clones in this sample may be carry-over from other donors' samples. Both conserved end residues are part of each CDR3. Each record gives: CDR3 protein, CDR3 DNA, J gene, V gene, clone size, D gene. A D gene is named only where the DNA matches it firmly. Not all rows give a size; the values are once, few, many and, for expanded clones, a class.

CDR3aa: CASKGSGRGITGELFF
CDR3nt: TGTGCCAGCAAAGGTAGCGGGAGAGGCATCACCGGGGAGCTGTTTTTT
j_gene: TRBJ2-2
v_gene: TRBV28
abundance: -
d_gene: TRBD2

CDR3aa: CASSLVSTGSPYGYTF
CDR3nt: TGTGCCAGCAGCTTGGTGTCGACAGGGAGCCCCTATGGCTACACCTTC
j_gene: TRBJ1-2
v_gene: TRBV5-5
abundance: -
d_gene: TRBD1

CDR3aa: CASSLTLQGAGEQYF
CDR3nt: TGTGCCAGCAGTCTCACTTTACAGGGGGCTGGGGAGCAGTACTTC
j_gene: TRBJ2-7
v_gene: TRBV27
abundance: -
d_gene: TRBD1

CDR3aa: CASKTSGRFEQFF
CDR3nt: TGTGCCAGCAAGACTAGCGGGAGGTTTGAGCAGTTCTTC
j_gene: TRBJ2-1
v_gene: TRBV5-4
abundance: -
d_gene: TRBD2

CDR3aa: CASSEQNYSGANVLTF
CDR3nt: TGTGCCAGCAGTGAACAGAACTACTCTGGGGCCAACGTCCTGACTTTC
j_gene: TRBJ2-6
v_gene: TRBV2
abundance: -
d_gene: -

CDR3aa: CAWSVSVSNQPQHF
CDR3nt: TGTGCCTGGAGTGTCTCGGTCAGCAATCAGCCCCAGCATTTT
j_gene: TRBJ1-5
v_gene: TRBV30
abundance: -
d_gene: -

CDR3aa: CAISEGGGSNEQFF
CDR3nt: TGTGCCATCAGTGAGGGTGGCGGTAGCAATGAGCAGTTCTTC
j_gene: TRBJ2-1
v_gene: TRBV10-3
abundance: -
d_gene: -

CDR3aa: CASSPGGVTYEQYF
CDR3nt: TGTGCCAGCAGCCCCGGGGGGGTCACCTACGAGCAGTACTTC
j_gene: TRBJ2-7
v_gene: TRBV21-1
abundance: -
d_gene: -

CDR3aa: CASSTRQGRVQYF
CDR3nt: TGTGCCAGCAGCACCCGACAGGGAAGGGTGCAGTACTTC
j_gene: TRBJ2-7
v_gene: TRBV7-2
abundance: -
d_gene: TRBD1

CDR3aa: CASSQDRGSWEQFF
CDR3nt: TGTGCCAGCAGCCAAGATCGGGGGTCTTGGGAGCAGTTCTTC
j_gene: TRBJ2-1
v_gene: TRBV4-2
abundance: -
d_gene: -

CDR3aa: CASSLRGEGLRYEQYF
CDR3nt: TGTGCCAGCAGCTTACGGGGGGAGGGACTGCGATACGAGCAGTACTTC
j_gene: TRBJ2-7
v_gene: TRBV7-9
abundance: -
d_gene: TRBD2

CDR3aa: CASSEMGQGNQPQHF
CDR3nt: TGTGCCAGCAGTGAAATGGGACAGGGGAATCAGCCCCAGCATTTT
j_gene: TRBJ1-5
v_gene: TRBV2
abundance: -
d_gene: TRBD1

CDR3aa: CASSLAGSGNTIYF
CDR3nt: TGCGCCAGCAGCTTGGCTGGCTCTGGAAACACCATATATTTT
j_gene: TRBJ1-3
v_gene: TRBV5-1
abundance: -
d_gene: -

CDR3aa: CASSEVEGTLGGNTIYF
CDR3nt: TGTGCCAGCAGTGAAGTAGAGGGGACCCTCGGTGGAAACACCATATATTTT
j_gene: TRBJ1-3
v_gene: TRBV6-1
abundance: few
d_gene: -

CDR3aa: CASSAHGGGGAGGLGETQYF
CDR3nt: TGTGCCAGCAGCGCCCATGGCGGGGGAGGCGCGGGAGGCCTGGGAGAGACCCAGTACTTC
j_gene: TRBJ2-5
v_gene: TRBV9
abundance: many
d_gene: TRBD2

CDR3aa: CASSNRTSTDTQYF
CDR3nt: TGTGCCAGCAGCAATAGGACCAGCACAGATACGCAGTATTTT
j_gene: TRBJ2-3
v_gene: TRBV21-1
abundance: few
d_gene: -

CDR3aa: CAPILGEKIEAFF
CDR3nt: TGTGCTCCTATACTTGGGGAGAAAATTGAAGCTTTCTTT
j_gene: TRBJ1-1
v_gene: TRBV15
abundance: -
d_gene: -

CDR3aa: CSARESQETQYF
CDR3nt: TGCAGCGCCCGTGAGTCCCAAGAGACCCAGTACTTC
j_gene: TRBJ2-5
v_gene: TRBV29-1
abundance: -
d_gene: -

CDR3aa: CASSTDPMVHNEQFF
CDR3nt: TGCGCCAGCAGCACGGACCCCATGGTGCATAATGAGCAGTTCTTC
j_gene: TRBJ2-1
v_gene: TRBV5-1
abundance: -
d_gene: -

CDR3aa: CASSLLAGGPGWFF
CDR3nt: TGTGCCAGCAGCTTACTAGCGGGAGGGCCAGGTTGGTTCTTC
j_gene: TRBJ2-1
v_gene: TRBV7-2
abundance: -
d_gene: TRBD2

CDR3aa: CASGAGGQGETQYF
CDR3nt: TGTGCCAGCGGCGCCGGAGGTCAGGGTGAGACCCAGTACTTC
j_gene: TRBJ2-5
v_gene: TRBV9
abundance: -
d_gene: -

CDR3aa: CAWSGGNRGTEAFF
CDR3nt: TGTGCCTGGAGTGGCGGTAATAGGGGGACTGAAGCTTTCTTT
j_gene: TRBJ1-1
v_gene: TRBV30
abundance: -
d_gene: -

CDR3aa: CAISEYGLAGASYNEQFF
CDR3nt: TGTGCCATCAGTGAGTACGGACTAGCGGGAGCCTCCTACAATGAGCAGTTCTTC
j_gene: TRBJ2-1
v_gene: TRBV10-3
abundance: few
d_gene: TRBD2

CDR3aa: CAWGTRGSSYEQYF
CDR3nt: TGTGCCTGGGGTACAAGGGGAAGCTCCTACGAGCAGTACTTC
j_gene: TRBJ2-7
v_gene: TRBV30
abundance: many
d_gene: -

CDR3aa: CASSPDLSYNEQFF
CDR3nt: TGTGCCAGTAGTCCGGACCTCTCCTACAATGAGCAGTTCTTC
j_gene: TRBJ2-1
v_gene: TRBV19
abundance: -
d_gene: -

CDR3aa: CASSSPGRWDNYGYTF
CDR3nt: TGTGCCAGCAGTTCCCCCGGCAGGTGGGATAACTATGGCTACACCTTC
j_gene: TRBJ1-2
v_gene: TRBV28
abundance: few
d_gene: -

CDR3aa: CATSRGTAYGYTF
CDR3nt: TGTGCCACCAGCAGGGGGACGGCCTATGGCTACACCTTC
j_gene: TRBJ1-2
v_gene: TRBV15
abundance: -
d_gene: -

CDR3aa: CAISRDRGQQPQHF
CDR3nt: TGTGCCATCAGCCGAGACAGGGGCCAACAGCCCCAGCATTTT
j_gene: TRBJ1-5
v_gene: TRBV10-3
abundance: -
d_gene: TRBD1

CDR3aa: CASSFPFGVGETQYF
CDR3nt: TGTGCCAGCAGTTTTCCCTTTGGGGTGGGGGAGACCCAGTACTTC
j_gene: TRBJ2-5
v_gene: TRBV28
abundance: -
d_gene: -

CDR3aa: CASSPVGANQPQHF
CDR3nt: TGTGCCAGCAGCCCGGTGGGGGCCAATCAGCCCCAGCATTTT
j_gene: TRBJ1-5
v_gene: TRBV7-8
abundance: -
d_gene: -

CDR3aa: CSARSPETQYF
CDR3nt: TGCAGTGCTAGATCTCCTGAGACCCAGTACTTC
j_gene: TRBJ2-5
v_gene: TRBV20-1
abundance: -
d_gene: -

CDR3aa: CASSPLDSQETQYF
CDR3nt: TGTGCCAGCTCACCACTGGACAGTCAAGAGACCCAGTACTTC
j_gene: TRBJ2-5
v_gene: TRBV18
abundance: -
d_gene: -

CDR3aa: CSDGTGAASYTF
CDR3nt: TGCAGCGACGGGACAGGGGCAGCTAGCTACACCTTC
j_gene: TRBJ1-2
v_gene: TRBV29-1
abundance: -
d_gene: TRBD1

CDR3aa: CASSWTGTLSYEQYF
CDR3nt: TGTGCCAGCAGCTGGACGGGGACCCTTTCCTACGAGCAGTACTTC
j_gene: TRBJ2-7
v_gene: TRBV7-9
abundance: once
d_gene: -

CDR3aa: CASSWTSGSGETQYF
CDR3nt: TGTGCCAGCAGTTGGACTAGCGGGAGCGGGGAGACCCAGTACTTC
j_gene: TRBJ2-5
v_gene: TRBV28
abundance: -
d_gene: TRBD2

CDR3aa: CASSPQVTEAFF
CDR3nt: TGTGCCAGCAGCCCACAGGTAACTGAAGCTTTCTTT
j_gene: TRBJ1-1
v_gene: TRBV7-9
abundance: -
d_gene: -

CDR3aa: CASSVGHRFGQPQHF
CDR3nt: TGTGCCAGTAGTGTGGGACACCGGTTCGGTCAGCCCCAGCATTTT
j_gene: TRBJ1-5
v_gene: TRBV19
abundance: -
d_gene: -

CDR3aa: CASDLRDRGSYEQYF
CDR3nt: TGTGCCAGCGATTTGAGGGACAGGGGGTCCTACGAGCAGTACTTC
j_gene: TRBJ2-7
v_gene: TRBV6-6
abundance: -
d_gene: TRBD1

CDR3aa: CASSPYKGKGREQYF
CDR3nt: TGTGCCAGCTCACCATATAAGGGAAAGGGTCGCGAGCAGTACTTC
j_gene: TRBJ2-7
v_gene: TRBV18
abundance: -
d_gene: -

CDR3aa: CASSTRVLRDEQFF
CDR3nt: TGTGCCAGTAGTACCAGGGTCTTGAGGGATGAGCAGTTCTTC
j_gene: TRBJ2-1
v_gene: TRBV19
abundance: -
d_gene: -

CDR3aa: CASGNGDSNQPQHF
CDR3nt: TGTGCCAGCGGCAACGGAGATAGCAATCAGCCCCAGCATTTT
j_gene: TRBJ1-5
v_gene: TRBV6-1
abundance: -
d_gene: -

CDR3aa: CASSFPTRDMSNQPQHF
CDR3nt: TGTGCCAGCAGCTTCCCCACGAGGGATATGAGCAATCAGCCCCAGCATTTT
j_gene: TRBJ1-5
v_gene: TRBV12-1
abundance: once
d_gene: -

CDR3aa: CASSVERGTQYF
CDR3nt: TGTGCCAGCAGCGTAGAGAGAGGGACCCAGTACTTC
j_gene: TRBJ2-5
v_gene: TRBV9
abundance: -
d_gene: -

CDR3aa: CASSEISYEQYF
CDR3nt: TGTGCCAGCAGTGAAATCAGCTACGAGCAGTACTTC
j_gene: TRBJ2-7
v_gene: TRBV6-1
abundance: -
d_gene: -

CDR3aa: CASSRDRLSSGANVLTF
CDR3nt: TGTGCCAGCAGTCGGGACAGGTTGTCCTCTGGGGCCAACGTCCTGACTTTC
j_gene: TRBJ2-6
v_gene: TRBV2
abundance: -
d_gene: TRBD1

CDR3aa: CATSREYQGRVVSTEAFF
CDR3nt: TGTGCCACCAGCAGAGAGTACCAGGGCCGCGTAGTCAGCACTGAAGCTTTCTTT
j_gene: TRBJ1-1
v_gene: TRBV15
abundance: -
d_gene: -

CDR3aa: CASSKGQVPQNIQYF
CDR3nt: TGTGCCAGCAGTAAAGGACAGGTCCCCCAAAACATTCAGTACTTC
j_gene: TRBJ2-4
v_gene: TRBV28
abundance: -
d_gene: TRBD1

CDR3aa: CASSFDSQQETQYF
CDR3nt: TGTGCCAGCAGCTTTGACAGTCAGCAAGAGACCCAGTACTTC
j_gene: TRBJ2-5
v_gene: TRBV5-4
abundance: -
d_gene: -

CDR3aa: CASSYSASGTEAFF
CDR3nt: TGTGCCAGCAGTTACTCGGCCTCAGGGACTGAAGCTTTCTTT
j_gene: TRBJ1-1
v_gene: TRBV6-5
abundance: once
d_gene: -

CDR3aa: CATGDRAPDTQYF
CDR3nt: TGTGCCACCGGCGACAGGGCCCCGGATACGCAGTATTTT
j_gene: TRBJ2-3
v_gene: TRBV19
abundance: -
d_gene: TRBD1

CDR3aa: CASSGGAFYEQYF
CDR3nt: TGTGCCAGCAGCGGGGGGGCCTTCTACGAGCAGTACTTC
j_gene: TRBJ2-7
v_gene: TRBV7-8
abundance: few
d_gene: -